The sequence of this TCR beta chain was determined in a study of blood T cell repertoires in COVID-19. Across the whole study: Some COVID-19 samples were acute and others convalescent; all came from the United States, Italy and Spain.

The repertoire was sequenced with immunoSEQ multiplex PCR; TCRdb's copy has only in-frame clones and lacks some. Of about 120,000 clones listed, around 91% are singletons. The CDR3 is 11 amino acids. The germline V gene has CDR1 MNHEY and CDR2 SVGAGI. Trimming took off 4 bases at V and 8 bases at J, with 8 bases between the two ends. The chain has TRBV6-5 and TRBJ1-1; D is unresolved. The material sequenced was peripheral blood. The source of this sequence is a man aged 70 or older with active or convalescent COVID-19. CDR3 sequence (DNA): TGTGCCAGCAGTTGGGCGAACGAAGCTTTCTTT. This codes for CASSWANEAFF.